These 10 T cell receptor beta chains were all obtained from the same sample, sequenced in a study of T cell repertoires in cytomegalovirus infection. No antigen has been assigned to these receptors. TCRdb independently ran MiXCR on the reads; one entry per CDR3 protein. The top ten hold roughly 53% of the sample, which has some 110,000 distinct CDR3 sequences, around 32% seen once. Sample: CD8+ T cells from cultured PBMCs, taken from culture after CMV antigen stimulation. These receptors came from a human donor in good health (CMV status not recorded). Some clones in this sample may be carry-over from other donors' samples.

This clonotype was recorded at least ten times. This chain uses TRBV6-5 with TRBJ2-7, with D possibly being TRBD2 (5 bases). The CDR3 spans 15 residues. Germline CDR1 MNHEY, CDR2 SVGAGI. The V and J ends lost 0 bases and 6 bases respectively, with 15 bases between them. CDR3 protein: CASSYSNFGAGEQYF. As DNA, the CDR3 is TGTGCCAGCAGTTACTCGAATTTCGGTGCGGGCGAGCAGTACTTC.

This clonotype was seen a handful of times. This chain uses TRBV7-9 with TRBJ2-1; a possible D gene is TRBD2 (5 bases). This CDR3 is 14 amino acids long. Germline CDR1 reads SEHNR; CDR2 reads FQNEAQ (reference sequence). Trimming removed 1 base from V and 5 bases from J, with 9 bases in between. This CDR3 is CASSLEAANNEQFF. CDR3 bases: TGTGCCAGCAGCTTAGAAGCGGCTAACAATGAGCAGTTCTTC.

This clonotype has at least ten counts. The rearrangement uses TRBV7-2 and TRBJ2-1, with 9 bases that match TRBD2. The CDR3 covers 15 residues. The J segment lost 9 bases and the V segment lost 5 bases, leaving 11 bases of the junction unmatched. Germline CDR1 and CDR2: SGHTA and FQGNSA. CDR3 in amino acids: CASSISGGLYVEQFF. CDR3 nucleotides: TGTGCCAGCAGCATTAGCGGGGGTCTCTACGTTGAGCAGTTCTTC.

This clonotype was counted only a few times. This chain links TRBV6-6 with TRBJ2-5; D is possibly TRBD1 (5 bases). The CDR3 covers 13 residues. With 2 bases removed from V and 6 bases from J, the gap between germline ends came to 10 bases. Germline V lookup: CDR1 MNHNY, CDR2 SVGAGI (reference sequence). CDR3: CASSYSAGKTQYF. The CDR3 DNA sequence: TGTGCCAGCAGTTACAGTGCAGGGAAGACCCAGTACTTC.

This chain uses TRBV12-3 or TRBV12-4 with TRBJ2-3; 9 nucleotides match TRBD1. CDR3 length: 15 residues. After removal of 5 bases from V and 3 bases from J, the junction contained 6 bases not matched to a gene. This CDR3 reads CASSPIGTGTDTQYF. The CDR3 DNA follows: TGTGCCAGCAGTCCCATCGGGACAGGGACAGATACGCAGTATTTT.

The chain uses TRBV7-8 and TRBJ2-1, with D possibly being TRBD1 (6 bases). Germline lookup yields CDR1 SGHVS and CDR2 FQNEAQ. CDR3 size: 13 residues. V was pared by 4 bases and J by 4 bases, with 8 bases between. CDR3 DNA sequence: TGTGCCAGCAGCTCCACAGGGTACAATGAGCAGTTCTTC. Encoded protein: CASSSTGYNEQFF.

This chain connects TRBV6-8 to TRBJ2-5; D may be TRBD2 (6 bases). This CDR3 region has 15 residues. V lost 2 bases, J lost 0 bases, and 10 bases lay in between. Germline CDR1 reads MNHGY; CDR2 reads SAAAGT. The CDR3 DNA sequence: TGTGCCAGCAGTTACGGGGGGAGAGACCAAGAGACCCAGTACTTC. Amino acid sequence: CASSYGGRDQETQYF.

This clonotype was seen repeatedly, ten times or more. The genes are TRBV7-2 and TRBJ1-2; D might be TRBD1 (5 bases). This CDR3 is built from 16 residues. Per germline, CDR1 SGHTA and CDR2 FQGNSA. V shed 3 bases and J shed 3 bases, with 17 bases lying between them. CDR3 nucleotides: TGTGCCAGCAGCTTTTCGACCTCTTTGGGGGACTATGGCTACACCTTC. This gives the protein CASSFSTSLGDYGYTF.

This clonotype has only a few counts. This chain connects TRBV7-2 to TRBJ1-5; D perhaps matches TRBD1 (6 bases). This CDR3 region has 17 residues. Germline V CDR1 and CDR2: SGHTA, FQGNSA. Trimming removed 1 base from V and 0 bases from J, with 13 bases in between. CDR3 sequence (DNA): TGTGCCAGCAGCTTAGGGCAGGGGCTAGGTAGCAATCAGCCCCAGCATTTT. This translates into CASSLGQGLGSNQPQHF. Full variable domain (rest looked up from reference TRBV7-2 and TRBJ1-5): GAGVSQSPSNKVTEKGKDVELRCDPISGHTALYWYRQSLGQGLEFLIYFQGNSAPDKSGLPSDRFSAERTGGSVSTLTIQRTQQEDSAVYLCASSLGQGLGSNQPQHFGDGTRLSIL.

This clonotype has more than one count but fewer than ten. The CDR3 DNA reads TGCGCCAGCAGCTTGATGGACTCGTCCCCTTCCTACGAGCAGTACTTC. It is translated as CASSLMDSSPSYEQYF. The V gene is TRBV5-1, the J gene TRBJ2-7; D perhaps matches TRBD2 (5 bases). The CDR3 consists of 16 residues. V was shortened by 1 base and J by 1 base, with 15 bases between the two germline ends. Germline CDR1 is SGHRS and CDR2 is YFSETQ.